This entry lists 2 T cell receptor beta chains sequenced from one sample in a study of blood T cell repertoires in COVID-19. This table comes from immunoSEQ multiplex PCR, and its TCRdb copy is limited to in-frame clones, with some not included. The table records about 200,000 clones, 80% to 90% of them present only once. The sample consisted of peripheral blood. The receptors here all came from a woman of 80 years or more with acute or convalescent COVID-19.

This chain links TRBV10-3 with TRBJ2-1; 9 bases match TRBD2. Germline CDR1 ENHRY, CDR2 SYGVKD. V shed 2 bases, J shed 7 bases, and the junction held 6 bases outside the gene matches. The CDR3 length is 15 residues. CDR3 DNA: TGTGCCATCAGTGAGGGGGTAGCGGGAGTAAATGAGCAGTTCTTC. It encodes CAISEGVAGVNEQFF.

This clone was counted a single time. This chain connects TRBV29-1 to TRBJ2-7; 13 bases fit TRBD2. The CDR3 length is 15 residues. CDR1 is SQVTM, CDR2 ANQGSEA, per germline. After removal of 8 bases from V and 6 bases from J, the junction contained 13 bases not matched to a gene. The DNA for the CDR3 is TGCAGCACTGGTGAAATCGGACTAGCGGGAGTCGAGCAGTACTTC. Its protein product is CSTGEIGLAGVEQYF.